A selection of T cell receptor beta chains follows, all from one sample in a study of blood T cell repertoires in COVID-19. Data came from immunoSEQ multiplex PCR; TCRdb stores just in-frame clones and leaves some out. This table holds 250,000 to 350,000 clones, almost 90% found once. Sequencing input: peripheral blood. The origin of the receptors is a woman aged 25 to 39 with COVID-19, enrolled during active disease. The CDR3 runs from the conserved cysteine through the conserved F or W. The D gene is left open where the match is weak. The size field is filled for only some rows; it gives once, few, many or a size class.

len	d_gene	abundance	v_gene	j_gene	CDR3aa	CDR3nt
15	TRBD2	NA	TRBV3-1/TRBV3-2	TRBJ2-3	CASTATSGRPDTQYF	TGTGCCAGCACCGCTACTAGCGGGAGACCAGATACGCAGTATTTT
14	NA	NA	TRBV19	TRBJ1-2	CASSIGAGANGYTF	TGTGCCAGTAGTATCGGCGCGGGGGCTAATGGCTACACCTTC
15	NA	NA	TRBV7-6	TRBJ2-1	CASSLEPGSYNEQFF	TGTGCCAGCAGCTTAGAACCAGGCTCCTACAATGAGCAGTTCTTC
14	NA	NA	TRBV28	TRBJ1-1	CASSLDTSVTEAFF	TGTGCCAGCAGCCTCGACACCTCGGTCACTGAAGCTTTCTTT
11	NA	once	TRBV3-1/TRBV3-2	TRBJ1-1	CASRSGSEAFF	TGTGCCAGCAGATCAGGTTCTGAAGCTTTCTTT
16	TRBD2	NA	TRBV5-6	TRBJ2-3	CASSLATSGSTDTQYF	TGTGCCAGCAGCTTGGCGACTAGCGGGAGCACAGATACGCAGTATTTT
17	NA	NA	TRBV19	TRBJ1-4	CASSRTPNSRFNEKLFF	TGTGCCAGTAGCCGAACCCCGAACAGCCGATTTAATGAAAAACTGTTTTTT
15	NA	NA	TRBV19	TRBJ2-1	CASSIGGGSYNEQFF	TGTGCCAGTAGTATCGGCGGAGGCTCCTACAATGAGCAGTTCTTC
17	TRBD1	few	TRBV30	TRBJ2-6	CACNLPGTGLGANVLTF	TGTGCCTGCAACCTCCCCGGGACAGGGCTTGGGGCCAACGTCCTGACTTTC
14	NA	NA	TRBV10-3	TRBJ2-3	CAISESWATDTQYF	TGTGCCATCAGTGAGTCGTGGGCAACAGATACGCAGTATTTT
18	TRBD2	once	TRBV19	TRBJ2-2	CASSTIKALAGDPGELFF	TGTGCCAGTAGTACCATAAAGGCCTTAGCGGGAGACCCCGGGGAGCTGTTTTTT
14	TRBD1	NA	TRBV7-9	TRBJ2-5	CASSLAGQAETQYF	TGTGCCAGCAGCTTAGCGGGACAGGCGGAGACCCAGTACTTC
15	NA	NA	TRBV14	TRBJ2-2	CASSVDSANTGELFF	TGTGCCAGCAGCGTCGACAGCGCGAACACCGGGGAGCTGTTTTTT
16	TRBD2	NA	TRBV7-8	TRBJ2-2	CASSLVPGGRTGELFF	TGTGCCAGCAGCTTAGTACCGGGAGGCCGAACCGGGGAGCTGTTTTTT
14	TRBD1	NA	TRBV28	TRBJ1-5	CASRDRERNQPQHF	TGTGCCAGCCGGGACAGGGAGAGGAATCAGCCCCAGCATTTT
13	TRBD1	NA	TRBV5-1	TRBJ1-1	CASSSDRGTEAFF	TGCGCCAGCAGCAGCGACAGGGGCACTGAAGCTTTCTTT
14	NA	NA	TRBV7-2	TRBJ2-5	CASSSNRVQETQYF	TGTGCCAGCAGCTCTAACAGGGTGCAAGAGACCCAGTACTTC
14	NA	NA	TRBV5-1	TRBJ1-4	CASSLGQVDEKLFF	TGCGCCAGCAGCTTGGGACAGGTAGATGAAAAACTGTTTTTT
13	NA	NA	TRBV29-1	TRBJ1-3	CSVEAGTGNTIYF	TGCAGCGTTGAAGCGGGAACTGGAAACACCATATATTTT
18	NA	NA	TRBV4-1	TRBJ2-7	CASSQDGAVQNGIYEQYF	TGCGCCAGCAGCCAAGATGGGGCCGTACAGAATGGCATCTACGAGCAGTACTTC
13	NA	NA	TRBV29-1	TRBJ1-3	CSVELWQGNTIYF	TGCAGCGTTGAGTTGTGGCAGGGAAACACCATATATTTT
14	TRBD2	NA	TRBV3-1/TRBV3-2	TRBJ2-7	CASSQVAGSYEQYF	TGTGCCAGCAGCCAGGTAGCGGGGTCCTACGAGCAGTACTTC
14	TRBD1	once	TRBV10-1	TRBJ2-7	CASSLDRGAYEQYF	TGCGCCAGCAGCCTCGACAGGGGTGCCTACGAGCAGTACTTC
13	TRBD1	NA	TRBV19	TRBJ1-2	CASSGGQGYGYTF	TGTGCCAGTAGTGGAGGACAGGGTTATGGCTACACCTTC
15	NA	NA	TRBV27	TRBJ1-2	CASSSRANGDYGYTF	TGTGCCAGCAGTTCCCGGGCCAACGGGGACTATGGCTACACCTTC
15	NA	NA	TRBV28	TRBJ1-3	CASSFGGRTGNTIYF	TGTGCCAGCAGTTTCGGGGGGCGAACTGGAAACACCATATATTTT
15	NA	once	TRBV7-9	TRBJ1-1	CASSLQGVKDTEAFF	TGTGCCAGCAGCTTACAGGGCGTTAAGGACACTGAAGCTTTCTTT
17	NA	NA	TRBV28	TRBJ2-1	CASSMTGTYSSYNEQFF	TGTGCCAGCAGTATGACCGGGACTTATAGCTCCTACAATGAGCAGTTCTTC
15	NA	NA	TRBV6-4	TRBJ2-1	CASSDPVRESNEQFF	TGTGCCAGCAGTGACCCAGTACGGGAGTCCAATGAGCAGTTCTTC